Given below is one T cell receptor (beta chain) in context. This sample is part of a study of blood T cell repertoires in COVID-19. The wider study: The analysed material was cDNA or gDNA that came from T cells, B-cell-depleted T cells, or PBMCs.

The CDR3 contains 17 residues. Authors' processing steps: Estimates of nucleated cell counts were drawn from the amplification of reference gene primers. Measured with immunoSEQ multiplex PCR; TCRdb has only the in-frame clones, and not every one. The DNA gave D and trimming, while V, J and clone size come from that table. The sample records approximately 280,000 clones, 89% being singletons. Material for sequencing was peripheral blood. The receptor comes from a man aged 45-60 years with acute or convalescent COVID-19. V and J are TRBV21-1 and TRBJ2-5; TRBD2, as called in the table, went unchecked against the DNA. TRBV21-1 is a pseudogene locus. Here the CDR3 DNA reads TGTGCCAGCAGCAAAGCCCCGGTCCGCCCGGGGAGGGAGACCCAGTACTTC. Its translation is CASSKAPVRPGRETQYF.